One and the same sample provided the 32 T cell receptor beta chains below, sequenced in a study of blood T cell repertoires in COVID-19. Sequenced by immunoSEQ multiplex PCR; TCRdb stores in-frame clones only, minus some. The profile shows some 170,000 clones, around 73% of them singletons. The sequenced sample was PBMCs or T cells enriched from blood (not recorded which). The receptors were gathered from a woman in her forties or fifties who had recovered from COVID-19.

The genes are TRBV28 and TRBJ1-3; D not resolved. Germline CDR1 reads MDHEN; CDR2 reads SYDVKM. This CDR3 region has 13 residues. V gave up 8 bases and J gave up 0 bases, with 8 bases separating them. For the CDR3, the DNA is TGTGCCAGCTTCTATAGCTCTGGAAACACCATATATTTT. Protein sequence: CASFYSSGNTIYF.

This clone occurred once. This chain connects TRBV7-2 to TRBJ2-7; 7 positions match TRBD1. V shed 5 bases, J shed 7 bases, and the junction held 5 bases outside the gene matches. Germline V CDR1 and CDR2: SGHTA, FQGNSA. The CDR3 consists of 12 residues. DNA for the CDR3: TGTGCCAGCAGCCGACAGGGAGATGAGCAGTACTTC. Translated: CASSRQGDEQYF.

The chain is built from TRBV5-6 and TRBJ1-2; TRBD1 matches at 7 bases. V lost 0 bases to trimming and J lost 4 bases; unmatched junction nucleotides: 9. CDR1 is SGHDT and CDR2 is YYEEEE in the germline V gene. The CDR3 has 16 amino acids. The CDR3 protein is CASSLVQGGDLYGYTF. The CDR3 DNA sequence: TGTGCCAGCAGCTTGGTCCAGGGGGGCGACCTCTATGGCTACACCTTC.

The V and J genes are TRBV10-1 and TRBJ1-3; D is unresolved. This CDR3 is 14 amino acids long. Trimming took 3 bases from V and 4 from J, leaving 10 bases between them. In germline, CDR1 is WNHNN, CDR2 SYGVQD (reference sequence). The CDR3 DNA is TGCGCCAGCAGTGAATCAGGTTTCGGAAACACCATATATTTT. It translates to CASSESGFGNTIYF.

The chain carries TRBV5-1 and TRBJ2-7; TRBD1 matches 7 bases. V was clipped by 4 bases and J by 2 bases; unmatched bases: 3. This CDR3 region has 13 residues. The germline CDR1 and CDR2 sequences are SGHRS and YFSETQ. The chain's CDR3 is CASSITGAYEQYF. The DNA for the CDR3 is TGCGCCAGCAGCATCACAGGGGCCTACGAGCAGTACTTC. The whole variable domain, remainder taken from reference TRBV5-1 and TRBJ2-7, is KAGVTQTPRYLIKTRGQQVTLSCSPISGHRSVSWYQQTPGQGLQFLFEYFSETQRNKGNFPGRFSGRQFSNSRSEMNVSTLELGDSALYLCASSITGAYEQYFGPGTRLTVT.

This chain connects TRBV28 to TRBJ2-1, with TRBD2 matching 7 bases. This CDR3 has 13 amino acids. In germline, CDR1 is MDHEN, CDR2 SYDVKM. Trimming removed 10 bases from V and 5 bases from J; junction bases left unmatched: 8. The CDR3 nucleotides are TGTGCCATGGGGACTATCGGAAACAATGAGCAGTTCTTC. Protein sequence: CAMGTIGNNEQFF. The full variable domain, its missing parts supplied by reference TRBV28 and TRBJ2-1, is DVKVTQSSRYLVKRTGEKVFLECVQDMDHENMFWYRQDPGLGLRLIYFSYDVKMKEKGDIPEGYSVSREKKERFSLILESASTNQTSMYLCAMGTIGNNEQFFGPGTRLTVL.

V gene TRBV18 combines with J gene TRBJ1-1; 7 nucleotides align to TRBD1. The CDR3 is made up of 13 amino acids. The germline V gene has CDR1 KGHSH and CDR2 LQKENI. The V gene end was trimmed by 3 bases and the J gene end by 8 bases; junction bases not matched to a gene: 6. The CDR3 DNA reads TGTGCCAGCTCACCTAACAGGGACAGCGAAGCTTTCTTT. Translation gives CASSPNRDSEAFF.

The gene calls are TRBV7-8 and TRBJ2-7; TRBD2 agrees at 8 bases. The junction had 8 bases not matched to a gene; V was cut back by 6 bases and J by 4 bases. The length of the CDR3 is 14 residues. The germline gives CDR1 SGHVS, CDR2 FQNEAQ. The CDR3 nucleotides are TGTGCCAGCAGTCCGAGCGGGAGTCGATACGAGCAGTACTTC. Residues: CASSPSGSRYEQYF. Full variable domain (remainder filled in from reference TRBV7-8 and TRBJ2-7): GAGVSQSPRYKVAKRGQDVALRCDPISGHVSLFWYQQALGQGPEFLTYFQNEAQLDKSGLPSDRFFAERPEGSVSTLKIQRTQQEDSAVYLCASSPSGSRYEQYFGPGTRLTVT.

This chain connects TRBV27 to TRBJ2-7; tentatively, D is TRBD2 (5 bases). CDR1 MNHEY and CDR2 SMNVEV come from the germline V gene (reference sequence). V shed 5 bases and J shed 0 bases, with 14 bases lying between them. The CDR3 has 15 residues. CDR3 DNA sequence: TGTGCCAGCAGTGAACTAGTTCGCGGCTCCTACGAGCAGTACTTC. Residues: CASSELVRGSYEQYF.

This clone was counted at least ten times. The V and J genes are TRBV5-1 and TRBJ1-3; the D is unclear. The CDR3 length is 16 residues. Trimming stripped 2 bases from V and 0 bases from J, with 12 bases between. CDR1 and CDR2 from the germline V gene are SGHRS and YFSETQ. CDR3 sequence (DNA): TGCGCCAGCAGCTTCTCCGGGTCCTACTCTGGAAACACCATATATTTT. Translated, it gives CASSFSGSYSGNTIYF.

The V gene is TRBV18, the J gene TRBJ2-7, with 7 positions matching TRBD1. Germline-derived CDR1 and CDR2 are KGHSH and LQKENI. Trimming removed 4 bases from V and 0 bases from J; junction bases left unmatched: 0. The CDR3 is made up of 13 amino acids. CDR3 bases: TGTGCCAGCTCACGGGACAGCTCCTACGAGCAGTACTTC. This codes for CASSRDSSYEQYF.

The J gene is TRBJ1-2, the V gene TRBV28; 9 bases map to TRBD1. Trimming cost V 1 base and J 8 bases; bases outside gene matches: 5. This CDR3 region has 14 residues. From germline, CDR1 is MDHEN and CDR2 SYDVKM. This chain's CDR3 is CASSLSGQGRGYTF. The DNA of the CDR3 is TGTGCCAGCAGTTTATCGGGACAGGGAAGGGGCTACACCTTC.

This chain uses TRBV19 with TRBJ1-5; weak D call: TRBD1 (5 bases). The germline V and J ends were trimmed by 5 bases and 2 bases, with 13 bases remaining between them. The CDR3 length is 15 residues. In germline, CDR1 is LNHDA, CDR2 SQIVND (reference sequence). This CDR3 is CASSRTAGGNQPQHF. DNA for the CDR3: TGTGCCAGTAGTCGGACTGCGGGGGGCAATCAGCCCCAGCATTTT.

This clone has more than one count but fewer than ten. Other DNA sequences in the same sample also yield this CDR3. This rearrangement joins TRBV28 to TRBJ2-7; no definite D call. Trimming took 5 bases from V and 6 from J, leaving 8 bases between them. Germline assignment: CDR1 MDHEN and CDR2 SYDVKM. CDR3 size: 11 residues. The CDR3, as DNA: TGTGCCAGCAGTCTCTCCCGCGAGCAGTACTTC. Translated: CASSLSREQYF.

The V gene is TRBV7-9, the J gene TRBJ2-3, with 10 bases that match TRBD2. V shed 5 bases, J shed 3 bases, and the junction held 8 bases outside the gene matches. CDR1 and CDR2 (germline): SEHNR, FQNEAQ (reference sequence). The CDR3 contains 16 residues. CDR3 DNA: TGTGCCAGCAGCGGAATAGCGGGAGGTCTGACAGATACGCAGTATTTT. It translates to CASSGIAGGLTDTQYF.

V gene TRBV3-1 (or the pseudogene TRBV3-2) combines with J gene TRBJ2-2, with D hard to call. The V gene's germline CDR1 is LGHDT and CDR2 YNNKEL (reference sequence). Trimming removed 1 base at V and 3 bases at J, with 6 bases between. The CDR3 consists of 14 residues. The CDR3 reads CASSQGVDTGELFF. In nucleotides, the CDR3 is TGTGCCAGCAGCCAAGGCGTAGACACCGGGGAGCTGTTTTTT.

Here the CDR3 reads CASLRGGDYNEQFF. The CDR3 bases are TGTGCCAGCCTCCGGGGGGGGGACTACAATGAGCAGTTCTTC. The gene calls are TRBV6-6 and TRBJ2-1; 8 bases are shared with TRBD2. The V segment lost 8 bases and the J segment 3 bases; nucleotides outside the gene matches: 6. CDR3 length: 14 residues. Germline assignment: CDR1 MNHNY and CDR2 SVGAGI (reference sequence).

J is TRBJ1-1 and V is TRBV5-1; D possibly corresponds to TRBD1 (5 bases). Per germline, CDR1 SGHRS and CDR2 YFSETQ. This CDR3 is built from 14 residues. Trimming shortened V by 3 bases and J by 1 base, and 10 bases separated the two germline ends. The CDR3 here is CASSSGGTNTEAFF. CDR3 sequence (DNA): TGCGCCAGCAGCTCCGGGGGGACGAACACTGAAGCTTTCTTT.

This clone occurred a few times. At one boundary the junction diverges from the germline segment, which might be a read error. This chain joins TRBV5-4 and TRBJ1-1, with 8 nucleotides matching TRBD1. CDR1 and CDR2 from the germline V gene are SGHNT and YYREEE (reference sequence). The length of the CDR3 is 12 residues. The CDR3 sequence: CASSSDRGPSLF. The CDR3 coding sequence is TGTGCCAGCAGCTCCGACAGGGGCCCCAGTTTATTT.

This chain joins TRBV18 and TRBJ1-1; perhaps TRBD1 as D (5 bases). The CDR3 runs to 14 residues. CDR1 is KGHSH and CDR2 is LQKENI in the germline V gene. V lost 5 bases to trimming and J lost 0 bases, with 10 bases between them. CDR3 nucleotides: TGTGCCAGCTCAGAGGGACTGATGAACACTGAAGCTTTCTTT. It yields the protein CASSEGLMNTEAFF.

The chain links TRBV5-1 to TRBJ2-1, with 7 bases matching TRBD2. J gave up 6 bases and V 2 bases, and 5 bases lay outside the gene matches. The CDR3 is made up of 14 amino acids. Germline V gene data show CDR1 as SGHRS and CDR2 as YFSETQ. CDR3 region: CASSLSSGGNEQFF. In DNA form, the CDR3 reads TGCGCCAGCAGCTTATCCTCGGGGGGCAATGAGCAGTTCTTC.

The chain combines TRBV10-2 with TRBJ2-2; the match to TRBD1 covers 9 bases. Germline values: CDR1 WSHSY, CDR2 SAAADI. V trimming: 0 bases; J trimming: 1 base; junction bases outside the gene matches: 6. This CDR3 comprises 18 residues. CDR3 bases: TGCGCCAGCAGTGAGTCCCTAGGACAGGGGATGAACACCGGGGAGCTGTTTTTT. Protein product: CASSESLGQGMNTGELFF.

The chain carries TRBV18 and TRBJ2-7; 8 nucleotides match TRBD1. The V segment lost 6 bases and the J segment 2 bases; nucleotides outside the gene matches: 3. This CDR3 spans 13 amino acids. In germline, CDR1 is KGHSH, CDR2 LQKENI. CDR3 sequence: CASSGQGAYEQYF. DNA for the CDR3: TGTGCCAGCTCCGGACAGGGAGCCTACGAGCAGTACTTC.

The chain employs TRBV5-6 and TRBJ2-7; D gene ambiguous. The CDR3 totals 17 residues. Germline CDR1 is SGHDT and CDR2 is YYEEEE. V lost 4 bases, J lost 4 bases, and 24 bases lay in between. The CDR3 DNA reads TGTGCCAGCAGCAAGCCAAAAGAAGGAGCTGCATCATACGAGCAGTACTTC. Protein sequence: CASSKPKEGAASYEQYF.

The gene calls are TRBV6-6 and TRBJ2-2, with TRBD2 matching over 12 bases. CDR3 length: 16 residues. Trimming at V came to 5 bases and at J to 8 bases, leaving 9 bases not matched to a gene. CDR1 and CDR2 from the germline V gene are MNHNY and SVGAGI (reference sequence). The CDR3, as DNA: TGTGCCAGCAGTCGACTGACTAGCGGGAGAGAGGGGGAGCTGTTTTTT. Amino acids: CASSRLTSGREGELFF.

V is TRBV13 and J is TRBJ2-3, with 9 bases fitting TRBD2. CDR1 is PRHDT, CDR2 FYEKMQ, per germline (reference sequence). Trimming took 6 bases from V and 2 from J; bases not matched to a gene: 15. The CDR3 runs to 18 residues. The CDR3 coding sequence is TGTGCCAGCAGGAGGGGGCTCAGGTTAGCGGGAGCCACAGATACGCAGTATTTT. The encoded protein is CASRRGLRLAGATDTQYF. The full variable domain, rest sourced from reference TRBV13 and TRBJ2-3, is AAGVIQSPRHLIKEKRETATLKCYPIPRHDTVYWYQQGPGQDPQFLISFYEKMQSDKGSIPDRFSAQQFSDYHSELNMSSLELGDSALYFCASRRGLRLAGATDTQYFGPGTRLTVL.

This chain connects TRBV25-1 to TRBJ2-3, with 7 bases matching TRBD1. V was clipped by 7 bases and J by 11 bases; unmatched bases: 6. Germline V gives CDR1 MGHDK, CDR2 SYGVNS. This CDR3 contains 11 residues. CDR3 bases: TGTGCCAGCACGACAGGGTTGGGGCAGTATTTT. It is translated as CASTTGLGQYF.

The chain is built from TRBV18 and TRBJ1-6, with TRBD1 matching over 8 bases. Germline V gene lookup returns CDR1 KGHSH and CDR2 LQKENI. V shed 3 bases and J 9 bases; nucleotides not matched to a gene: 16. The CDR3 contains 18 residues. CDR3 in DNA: TGTGCCAGCTCACCCACTCTATCGACAGGGGCCGCGGGTTCACCCCTCCACTTT. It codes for CASSPTLSTGAAGSPLHF.

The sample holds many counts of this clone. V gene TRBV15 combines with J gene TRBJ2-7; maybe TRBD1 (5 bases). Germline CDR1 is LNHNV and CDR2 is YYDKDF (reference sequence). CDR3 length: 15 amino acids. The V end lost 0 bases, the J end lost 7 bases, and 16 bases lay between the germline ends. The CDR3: CATSRDLGLGLEQYF. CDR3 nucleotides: TGTGCCACCAGCAGAGATTTGGGGTTGGGGCTTGAGCAGTACTTC.

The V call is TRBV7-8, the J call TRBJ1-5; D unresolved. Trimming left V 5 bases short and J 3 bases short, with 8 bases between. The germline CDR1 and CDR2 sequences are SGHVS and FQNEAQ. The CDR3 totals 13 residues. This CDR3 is CASSRRDNQPQHF. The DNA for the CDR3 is TGTGCCAGCAGCCGAAGAGACAATCAGCCCCAGCATTTT.

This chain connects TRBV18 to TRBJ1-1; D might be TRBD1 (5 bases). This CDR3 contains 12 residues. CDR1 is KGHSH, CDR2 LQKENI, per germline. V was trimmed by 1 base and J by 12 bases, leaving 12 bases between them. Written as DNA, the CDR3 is TGTGCCAGCTCACCACGGGGGGTTAGGTCTTTCTTT. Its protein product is CASSPRGVRSFF.

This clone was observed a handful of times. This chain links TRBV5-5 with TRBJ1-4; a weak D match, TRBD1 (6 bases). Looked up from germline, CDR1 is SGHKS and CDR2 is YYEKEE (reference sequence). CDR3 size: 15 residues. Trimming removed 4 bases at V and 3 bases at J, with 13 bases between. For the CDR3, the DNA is TGTGCCAGCAGCCTTGAGGACAGTTCTAATGAAAAACTGTTTTTT. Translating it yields CASSLEDSSNEKLFF.